This T cell receptor beta chain was obtained from a study of cytomegalovirus exposure and HLA in healthy donors. Primers: 60 Vbeta forward and 13 Jbeta reverse. Here immunoSEQ multiplex PCR was the method, and the copy in TCRdb shows in-frame clones only, minus some. The sample includes 120,000 to 150,000 clones, approximately 85% of them seen just once. Sequences were obtained from PBMCs. The receptor's source is a woman aged 40 to 50 in good health and CMV-seronegative.

The CDR3 DNA reads as TGTGCCAGCAGCCAAGATAAGGGGCGGTCCCGGAACACTGAAGCTTTCTTT. Protein sequence: CASSQDKGRSRNTEAFF. This chain joins TRBV4-2 and TRBJ1-1; tentative D call: TRBD1 (5 bases). CDR1 LGHNA and CDR2 YNFKEQ come from the germline V gene. The CDR3 has 17 residues. V lost 0 bases and J lost 1, with 15 bases in between.